Listed here are 20 T cell receptor beta chains from one sample, sequenced in a study of identical twins. One entry per CDR3 protein, called by TCRdb with MiXCR from the 5' RACE reads. The sample comprises 500,000 to 650,000 distinct CDR3 sequences, around 7.4% of which are singletons, and approximately 1.5% rests with the top ten. These same data were also listed under a study on yellow fever vaccine responses in identical twins.

Material: PBMCs. The receptors shown here come from a woman under 30 in good health.

This clonotype was counted ten times or more. The chain uses TRBV3-1 and TRBJ1-5; 7 bases agree with TRBD1. V shed 5 bases, J shed 8 bases, and the junction held 3 bases outside the gene matches. The CDR3 is 12 amino acids. Germline CDR1 reads LGHDT; CDR2 reads YNNKEL (reference sequence). CDR3 nucleotides: TGTGCCAGCAGCTCCCAGGGGGAGCCCCAGCATTTT. Protein sequence: CASSSQGEPQHF.

This clonotype was observed a handful of times. The rearrangement joins TRBV6-1 to TRBJ2-7; D call uncertain. The V and J ends lost 6 bases and 4 bases respectively, with 19 bases between them. Germline V gene lookup returns CDR1 MNHNS and CDR2 SASEGT. This CDR3 is built from 15 residues. The CDR3 bases are TGTGCCAGCAGCGTTTCTCCCATCCCGGGTTACGAGCAGTACGTC. Translating gives CASSVSPIPGYEQYV.

In this sample, this clonotype turned up many times. V is TRBV7-9 and J is TRBJ1-2; D remains unclear. Trimming left V 2 bases short and J 6 bases short, with 10 bases between. CDR1 and CDR2 (germline): SEHNR, FQNEAQ (reference sequence). There are 13 residues in the CDR3. DNA of the CDR3: TGTGCCAGCAGCTTAAGCACAGTAAATGGCTACACCTTC. Its protein is CASSLSTVNGYTF.

The chain recombines TRBV7-3 with TRBJ2-1, with D tentatively TRBD2 (6 bases). The CDR3 runs to 18 residues. Deletions cut 0 bases from V and 12 bases from J, with 27 bases between. CDR1 and CDR2 from the germline V gene are SGHTA and FQGTGA. CDR3 sequence reads: CASSLTGGTLRDPQWQFF. CDR3 sequence (DNA): TGTGCCAGCAGCTTAACGGGGGGAACGTTAAGGGACCCTCAATGGCAGTTCTTC.

This clonotype was found a few times. The gene calls are TRBV4-2 and TRBJ2-5; no reliable D call. The germline V gene encodes CDR1 LGHNA and CDR2 YNFKEQ. There are 13 residues in the CDR3. With 3 bases removed from V and 2 bases from J, the gap between germline ends came to 7 bases. This CDR3 reads CASSQDVQETQYF. The CDR3 DNA reads as TGTGCCAGCAGCCAGGACGTGCAAGAGACCCAGTACTTC.

The CDR3 DNA reads TGTGCCAGCAGCCCCTTTCTCACCGGGGAGCTGTTTTTT. It is translated as CASSPFLTGELFF. The chain joins TRBV7-2 to TRBJ2-2; D unresolved. There are 13 residues in the CDR3. The V gene's germline CDR1 is SGHTA and CDR2 FQGNSA. The V and J ends lost 5 bases and 4 bases respectively, with 8 bases between them.

This clonotype was counted many times. This chain links TRBV20-1 with TRBJ2-7, with TRBD2 matching 8 bases. Germline CDR1 is DFQATT and CDR2 is SNEGSKA (reference sequence). The length of the CDR3 is 14 residues. Trimming removed 3 bases from V and 3 bases from J; junction bases left unmatched: 7. The CDR3 nucleotides are TGCAGTGCTAGCCCAGCGGGAGCCCTCTACGAGCAGTACTTC. Residues: CSASPAGALYEQYF.

In its sample, this clonotype was seen a few times. V and J are TRBV7-9 and TRBJ1-1, with a tentative D call TRBD1 (5 bases). Germline CDR1 is SEHNR and CDR2 is FQNEAQ (reference sequence). V lost 5 bases to trimming and J lost 6 bases, with 13 bases between them. The CDR3 sequence is 13 residues long. The CDR3, as DNA: TGTGCCAGCAGCCGGGACTCCGCTTCTGAAGCTTTCTTT. This codes for CASSRDSASEAFF.

This clonotype was detected ten times or more. The rearrangement links TRBV6-1 to TRBJ1-5; 7 bases align to TRBD1. The CDR3 length is 13 residues. V shed 6 bases and J 3 bases; nucleotides not matched to a gene: 2. CDR1 and CDR2 (germline): MNHNS, SASEGT. The CDR3 spells CASRGTVNQPQHF. The CDR3 region has the DNA TGTGCCAGCAGAGGGACAGTCAATCAGCCCCAGCATTTT.

Ten or more counts support this clonotype. The chain carries TRBV6-5 and TRBJ2-2; unclear D gene. Trimming took 2 bases from V and 1 from J, leaving 8 bases between them. This CDR3 has 15 residues. Germline CDR1 and CDR2: MNHEY and SVGAGI. The CDR3 nucleotides are TGTGCCAGCAGTTACCGGTTCGGGAACACCGGGGAGCTGTTTTTT. Translating it yields CASSYRFGNTGELFF.

The genes are TRBV11-2 and TRBJ2-7, with D hard to call. The CDR3 length is 14 residues. The V end lost 3 bases, the J end lost 1 base, and 10 bases lay between the germline ends. Per the germline V gene, CDR1 is SGHAT and CDR2 is FQNNGV. The CDR3 sequence: CASSFTGGSYEQYV. DNA for the CDR3: TGTGCCAGCAGCTTTACCGGTGGGTCCTACGAGCAGTACGTC.

This clonotype was seen a handful of times. The chain couples TRBV5-1 to TRBJ2-5; weak D call: TRBD1 (6 bases). This CDR3 has 17 amino acids. Germline values: CDR1 SGHRS, CDR2 YFSETQ. The ends were cut back, 3 bases at V and 1 base at J, with 19 bases in the middle. CDR3 bases: TGCGCCAGCAGCTCCGGCATGGGGGCTAGACCCCAAGAGACCCAGTACTTC. Its protein is CASSSGMGARPQETQYF.

This clonotype was recorded a few times. The V and J genes are TRBV11-2 and TRBJ2-4, with D perhaps TRBD2 (5 bases). The V gene lost 4 bases and the J gene lost 0 bases, with 10 bases spanning the gap. Germline V gives CDR1 SGHAT, CDR2 FQNNGV. This CDR3 spans 15 amino acids. In DNA, the CDR3 is TGTGCCAGCAGCTCTGTACGGGGAGCCAAAAACATTCAGTACTTC. Amino acid sequence: CASSSVRGAKNIQYF. Based on the CDR3 plus reference TRBV11-2 and TRBJ2-4, the full variable domain is EAGVAQSPRYKIIEKRQSVAFWCNPISGHATLYWYQQILGQGPKLLIQFQNNGVVDDSQLPKDRFSAERLKGVDSTLKIQPAKLEDSAVYLCASSSVRGAKNIQYFGAGTRLSVL.

The V call is TRBV5-5, the J call TRBJ2-7; 12 nucleotides line up with TRBD2. The length of the CDR3 is 16 residues. V shed 1 base and J 2 bases; nucleotides not matched to a gene: 4. CDR1 is SGHKS, CDR2 YYEKEE, per germline (reference sequence). CDR3 nucleotide sequence: TGTGCCAGCAGCTTGCTAGCGGGAGGGCCGGCCTACGAGCAGTACTTC. This sequence encodes CASSLLAGGPAYEQYF.

This clonotype came up many times. The rearrangement uses TRBV20-1 and TRBJ2-2; 7 positions match TRBD1. The CDR3 consists of 14 residues. With 6 bases clipped from V and 4 bases from J, the junction kept 8 bases outside the gene matches. Germline loops: CDR1 DFQATT, CDR2 SNEGSKA (reference sequence). CDR3 residues: CSALDRAVTGELFF. CDR3 nucleotides: TGCAGTGCCCTTGACAGGGCTGTCACCGGGGAGCTGTTTTTT.

This clonotype was seen only a few times. The chain employs TRBV7-9 and TRBJ1-4, with D unresolved. Deletions cut 4 bases from V and 8 bases from J, with 11 bases between. The CDR3 has 13 amino acids. Per germline, CDR1 SEHNR and CDR2 FQNEAQ (reference sequence). The chain's CDR3 is CASSSQLGEKLFF. The CDR3 DNA sequence: TGTGCCAGCAGCTCCCAATTGGGGGAAAAACTGTTTTTT.

The chain combines TRBV20-1 with TRBJ1-1; D is possibly TRBD1 (6 bases). Trimming removed 6 bases from V and 6 bases from J, with 17 bases in between. Germline-derived CDR1 and CDR2 are DFQATT and SNEGSKA (reference sequence). This CDR3 has 13 amino acids. The CDR3 nucleotides are TGCAGTGCAGTCAATCCGGGACAACCTGAAGCTTTCTTT. Its protein product is CSAVNPGQPEAFF.

The chain has TRBV20-1 and TRBJ2-1; no definite D call. Trimming shortened V by 2 bases and J by 10 bases, and 12 bases separated the two germline ends. The CDR3 has 12 residues. The germline gives CDR1 DFQATT, CDR2 SNEGSKA (reference sequence). In nucleotides, the CDR3 is TGCAGTGCTAGACCAGGTTGGGAAGAGCAGTTCTTC. It yields the protein CSARPGWEEQFF.

Only a few counts were recorded for this clonotype. The chain has TRBV4-1 and TRBJ2-5; no firm D call. Germline values: CDR1 MGHRA, CDR2 YSYEKL. V was clipped by 0 bases and J by 2 bases, with 7 bases between them. The CDR3 consists of 14 residues. The CDR3 is CASSQESRQETQYF. The CDR3 DNA reads TGCGCCAGCAGCCAAGAATCGCGGCAAGAGACCCAGTACTTC.

This clonotype was counted ten times or more. The chain is built from TRBV5-1 and TRBJ2-5; D unresolved. Germline CDR1 reads SGHRS; CDR2 reads YFSETQ. CDR3 length: 13 residues. Trimming took 5 bases from V and 3 from J, leaving 11 bases between them. The CDR3 loop reads CASSSGPEETQYF. The DNA of the CDR3 is TGCGCCAGCAGTTCAGGACCCGAAGAGACCCAGTACTTC.